This T cell receptor beta chain was found in a study of OX40 agonist ivuxolimab in advanced cancers. In the study overall: Patients undergoing dose escalation presented with hepatocellular carcinoma, melanoma, renal cell or head and neck cancer. Eligibility admitted prior anti-PD-1, anti-PD-L1 or anti-CTLA-4 therapy; roughly 40% had some. Patients achieving partial responses numbered three: one hepatocellular carcinoma case and two cutaneous melanoma cases. Broader study findings: CD4+ and CD8+ blood T cells expanded clonally by week 6 at 0.1 to 3.0 mg/kg.

Assay: immunoSEQ multiplex PCR; the TCRdb copy retains only in-frame clones and omits some. Among about 49,000 clones listed, around 80% were seen once. The ends lost 4 bases at V and 1 base at J; junction bases unmatched: 10. The CDR3 covers 16 residues. CDR1 and CDR2 from the germline V gene are SGHRS and YFSETQ. About this clone: What it recognizes is unknown.

The gene calls are TRBV5-1 and TRBJ2-7; 8 bases are a match to TRBD1. This sequence was found in an adult with an advanced solid tumor such as melanoma, head and neck, liver or kidney cancer. The sample consisted of CD4+ or CD8+ T cells sorted from blood, taken in a trial of the OX40 agonist ivuxolimab. In DNA, the CDR3 is TGCGCCAGCAGCAGCCAGGGGGCCTCCCTATCCTACGAGCAGTACTTC. This codes for CASSSQGASLSYEQYF.